This T cell receptor beta chain was obtained from a study of T cell responses to AZD1222 COVID-19 vaccine. The table came from immunoSEQ multiplex PCR; TCRdb's copy has only in-frame clones and leaves some out. The sample has some 110,000 clones, roughly 84% seen once. Study-wide results and caveats: After two AZD1222 doses, spike-specific TCR breadth and depth rose versus day 0. Only a handful of AZD1222 recipients, six or seven in all, had baseline seropositivity.

V was pared by 6 bases and J by 7 bases, with 12 bases of the junction left unmatched. This CDR3 spans 16 amino acids. CDR1 MDHEN and CDR2 SYDVKM come from the germline V gene. On this clone itself: Its specificity is not known.

Sequenced here: peripheral blood, sampled on day 0 of AZD1222 vaccination. The sequence derives from an adult in good health. The chain joins TRBV28 to TRBJ1-5, with 10 nucleotides matching TRBD1. The CDR3 DNA reads as TGTGCCAGCAGCCCCCGTGGACAGGGGGTCAGCCAGCCCCAGCATTTT. Translating it yields CASSPRGQGVSQPQHF.